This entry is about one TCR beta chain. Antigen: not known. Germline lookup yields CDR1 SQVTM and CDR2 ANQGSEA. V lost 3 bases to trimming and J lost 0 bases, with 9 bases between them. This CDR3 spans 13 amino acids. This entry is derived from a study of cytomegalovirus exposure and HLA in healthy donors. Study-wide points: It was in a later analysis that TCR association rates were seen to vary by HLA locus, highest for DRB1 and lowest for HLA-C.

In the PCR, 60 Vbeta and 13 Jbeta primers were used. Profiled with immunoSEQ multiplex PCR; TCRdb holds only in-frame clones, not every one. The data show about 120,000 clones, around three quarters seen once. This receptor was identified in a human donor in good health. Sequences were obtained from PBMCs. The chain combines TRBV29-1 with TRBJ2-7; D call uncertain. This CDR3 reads CSVEESPSYEQYF. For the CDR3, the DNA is TGCAGCGTTGAGGAGTCCCCCTCCTACGAGCAGTACTTC.